The clone carrying this T cell receptor (beta chain) was found a few times. Its antigen remains unknown. The sample has other DNA sequences that encode this CDR3 too. The CDR3 spans 13 residues. The V gene's germline CDR1 is LGHNA and CDR2 YSLEER. V was clipped by 0 bases and J by 6 bases, with 5 bases between them. The data are from a study of radiation and T cells in renal cell carcinoma. Study as a whole: Nephrectomy followed 15 Gy stereotactic body radiation by 4 weeks. General study results and limits: No pretreatment tumor biopsies were available for baseline clonotypes. From baseline, blood top tumor clonotypes peaked at 2 weeks post-radiation.

Noted time point: blood 2 weeks post-SBRT. As for treatment: 15 Gy SBRT to primary tumor, nephrectomy 4 weeks later. After SBRT, blood was collected at 2 and 4 weeks, plus baseline. The assay was immunoSEQ multiplex PCR, and TCRdb's table has in-frame clones only and misses some. This table has tens of thousands of clones, about 86% appearing once. This receptor was taken from a woman aged 45-59 years with renal cell carcinoma. This sequence joins TRBV4-3 and TRBJ2-2; D unresolved. The sequenced sample was blood, obtained from a patient whose treatment included radiotherapy and nephrectomy. The CDR3 loop is CASSQDQAGELFF. CDR3 nucleotides: TGCGCCAGCAGCCAAGATCAGGCCGGGGAGCTGTTTTTT.